This entry is about one TCR beta chain. Assay used: immunoSEQ multiplex PCR; TCRdb lists only in-frame clones, some missing. Among about 160,000 clones, about 92% were seen once, and the ten largest hold approximately 4.8%. This sample is drawn from a study of blood T cell repertoires in COVID-19. The origin of this receptor is a man aged 25 to 40 with COVID-19, enrolled during active disease. The source material was peripheral blood.

The CDR3 DNA is TGTGCCAGCAGCCAAGACCGGCCAGGGAACAATTATGGCTACACCTTC. Its translation: CASSQDRPGNNYGYTF. The gene calls are TRBV4-2 and TRBJ1-2, with D perhaps matching TRBD1 (5 bases). The CDR3 extends over 16 amino acids. Germline values: CDR1 LGHNA, CDR2 YNFKEQ. V shed 0 bases and J shed 5 bases, with 16 bases lying between them.